These 17 T cell receptor beta chains were all obtained from the same sample, sequenced in a study of cytomegalovirus exposure and HLA in healthy donors. A multiplex PCR was run with 60 Vbeta primers and 13 Jbeta primers. Method: immunoSEQ multiplex PCR; TCRdb's copy keeps in-frame clones and lacks some. The sample contains 100,000 to 150,000 clones, just under 75% of which appear only once. The specimen sequenced was PBMCs. The receptors here all came from a man in his sixties in good health and CMV-seropositive.

Worth noting for this clone: One junction end does not reproduce the germline sequence, and a read error may be involved. Other DNA sequences in this sample translate to the same CDR3. This chain uses TRBV6-6 with TRBJ1-2; no reliable D call. This CDR3 is 13 amino acids long. Germline loops: CDR1 MNHNY, CDR2 SVGAGI (reference sequence). CDR3 nucleotides: TGCGCCAGCACCCCCGTTGGCCGCTATGGCTACACCTTC. This sequence encodes CASTPVGRYGYTF.

V gene TRBV28 combines with J gene TRBJ1-4; 11 nucleotides align to TRBD1. The length of the CDR3 is 15 residues. V dropped 4 bases and J dropped 8; count of bases not matched to a gene: 6. Germline CDR1 reads MDHEN; CDR2 reads SYDVKM. CDR3: CASSSGQGAHEKLFF. The CDR3, as DNA: TGTGCCAGCAGTTCCGGACAGGGGGCGCACGAAAAACTGTTTTTT.

The genes are TRBV5-1 and TRBJ2-1, with 11 bases matching TRBD2. Germline lookup yields CDR1 SGHRS and CDR2 YFSETQ. The CDR3 is 17 amino acids. J lost 8 bases, V lost 3 bases, and 13 bases had no gene match. CDR3 sequence reads: CASSSLAGGPGNDEQFF. Written as DNA, the CDR3 is TGCGCCAGCAGCTCGTTAGCGGGGGGGCCTGGGAACGATGAGCAGTTCTTC.

This sequence joins TRBV4-1 and TRBJ1-3; 7 positions match TRBD1. Germline V gene sequence: CDR1 MGHRA, CDR2 YSYEKL. V dropped 0 bases and J dropped 3; count of bases not matched to a gene: 8. This CDR3 contains 17 residues. The CDR3 here is CASSQDKGASDGNTIYF. CDR3 DNA: TGCGCCAGCAGCCAAGATAAGGGGGCCTCAGATGGAAACACCATATATTTT.

The rearrangement joins TRBV6-1 to TRBJ1-5; D unresolved. Looked up from germline, CDR1 is MNHNS and CDR2 is SASEGT. The length of the CDR3 is 14 residues. V was clipped by 10 bases and J by 7 bases, with 20 bases between them. Written as DNA, the CDR3 is TGTGCCACCCTAGGGCGGGCTACTGTCCAGCCCCAGCATTTT. It translates to CATLGRATVQPQHF.

V is TRBV5-4 and J is TRBJ2-5, with TRBD2 identical over 10 bases. V lost 3 bases to trimming and J lost 2 bases; unmatched junction nucleotides: 7. CDR3 length equals 16 residues. Germline V lookup: CDR1 SGHNT, CDR2 YYREEE (reference sequence). The CDR3 is CASSSRSSGGQETQYF. CDR3 nucleotide sequence: TGTGCCAGCAGCTCAAGGTCTAGCGGGGGACAAGAGACCCAGTACTTC.

The CDR3 reads CASSLPTGAGAYEQYF. The CDR3 DNA reads TGTGCCAGCAGCCTCCCTACAGGGGCAGGGGCCTACGAGCAGTACTTC. The rearrangement joins TRBV7-2 to TRBJ2-7; 7 nucleotides align to TRBD1. J gave up 2 bases and V 5 bases, and 12 bases lay outside the gene matches. Germline CDR1 SGHTA, CDR2 FQGNSA. The CDR3 length is 16 residues.

The gene calls are TRBV28 and TRBJ2-7; D possibly corresponds to TRBD2 (7 bases). The V and J ends lost 4 bases and 13 bases respectively, with 20 bases between them. Germline V lookup: CDR1 MDHEN, CDR2 SYDVKM. The CDR3 sequence is 13 residues long. The CDR3 here is CASSSVGGGLGYF. CDR3 nucleotide sequence: TGTGCCAGCAGTTCCGTAGGGGGGGGCCTCGGATACTTC.

The rearrangement uses TRBV9 and TRBJ2-5; 8 nucleotides align to TRBD2. J gave up 5 bases and V 3 bases, and 9 bases lay outside the gene matches. Per the germline V gene, CDR1 is SGDLS and CDR2 is YYNGEE. This CDR3 region has 15 residues. CDR3 protein: CASSGHRGGLETQYF. CDR3 DNA sequence: TGTGCCAGCAGCGGTCACCGGGGGGGCCTTGAGACCCAGTACTTC.

The rearrangement uses TRBV5-4 and TRBJ2-3; 7 positions agree with TRBD2. V dropped 0 bases and J dropped 5; count of bases not matched to a gene: 6. This CDR3 has 15 residues. CDR1 SGHNT and CDR2 YYREEE come from the germline V gene (reference sequence). The CDR3 DNA reads as TGTGCCAGCAGCTTGGTGAAGGGAGGGAGAGATACGCAGTATTTT. Its protein product is CASSLVKGGRDTQYF.

The CDR3 DNA reads TGTGCCAGCAGCTCCCAGGGGCTTACTACCTACGAGCAGTACTTC. It codes for CASSSQGLTTYEQYF. The chain combines TRBV5-5 with TRBJ2-7; tentatively, D is TRBD1 (6 bases). The germline CDR1 and CDR2 sequences are SGHKS and YYEKEE (reference sequence). The CDR3 spans 15 residues. The V gene lost 3 bases and the J gene lost 2 bases, with 15 bases spanning the gap.

This clone was observed a few times. The chain carries TRBV29-1 and TRBJ2-7, with no clear D. The CDR3 is 13 amino acids. Per germline, CDR1 SQVTM and CDR2 ANQGSEA. Trimming took off 5 bases at V and 6 bases at J, with 17 bases between the two ends. The CDR3 DNA follows: TGCAGCGTTCGGTCCGACTTCGGCTCCGAGCAGTACTTC. Its translation: CSVRSDFGSEQYF.

The chain has TRBV5-5 and TRBJ2-7; possibly TRBD2 for D (5 bases). In germline, CDR1 is SGHKS, CDR2 YYEKEE (reference sequence). The ends were cut back, 2 bases at V and 6 bases at J, with 15 bases in the middle. The CDR3 is 14 amino acids. This CDR3 is CASSFLDSLAEQYF. CDR3 in DNA: TGTGCCAGCAGCTTCCTGGACTCCTTGGCCGAGCAGTACTTC.

This clone showed up just a few times. The same CDR3 also results from other DNA sequences found in this sample. The chain is built from TRBV5-1 and TRBJ2-5, with 7 bases matching TRBD1. Trimming cost V 0 bases and J 1 base; bases outside gene matches: 0. From germline, CDR1 is SGHRS and CDR2 YFSETQ. This CDR3 has 14 residues. CDR3 residues: CASSLGQGQETQYF. The CDR3 nucleotides are TGCGCCAGCAGCTTGGGACAGGGCCAAGAGACCCAGTACTTC.

The chain couples TRBV30 to TRBJ1-2, with 8 nucleotides matching TRBD1. The CDR3 covers 14 residues. Germline V gene data show CDR1 as GTSNPN and CDR2 as SVGIG (reference sequence). With 8 bases clipped from V and 3 bases from J, the junction kept 11 bases outside the gene matches. The CDR3 region has the DNA TGTGCCCTAATGGGGGACAGGTACCACTATGGCTACACCTTC. It encodes CALMGDRYHYGYTF.

The rearrangement joins TRBV2 to TRBJ1-5, with 8 positions matching TRBD1. The CDR3 contains 15 residues. The V segment lost 6 bases and the J segment 2 bases; nucleotides outside the gene matches: 6. CDR1 SNHLY and CDR2 FYNNEI come from the germline V gene. The CDR3: CASSADRGGNQPQHF. The CDR3 bases are TGTGCCAGCAGCGCCGACAGGGGCGGCAATCAGCCCCAGCATTTT.

The chain recombines TRBV5-1 with TRBJ2-2; TRBD2 might be the D (5 bases). From germline, CDR1 is SGHRS and CDR2 YFSETQ. The CDR3 runs 15 residues. V lost 4 bases and J lost 0, with 10 bases in between. The CDR3 region has the DNA TGCGCCAGCAGCCCCGGGGTTGCGAACACCGGGGAGCTGTTTTTT. Amino acid sequence: CASSPGVANTGELFF.